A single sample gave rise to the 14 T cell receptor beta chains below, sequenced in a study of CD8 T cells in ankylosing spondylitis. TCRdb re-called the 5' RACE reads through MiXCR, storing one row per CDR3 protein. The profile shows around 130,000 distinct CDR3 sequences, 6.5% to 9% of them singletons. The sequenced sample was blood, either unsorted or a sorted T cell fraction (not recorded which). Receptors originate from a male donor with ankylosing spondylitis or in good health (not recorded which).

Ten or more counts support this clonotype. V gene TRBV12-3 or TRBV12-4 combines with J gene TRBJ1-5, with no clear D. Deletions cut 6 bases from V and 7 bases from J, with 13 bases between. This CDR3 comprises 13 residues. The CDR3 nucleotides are TGTGCCAGCAGCCAAACCTCTGGGCAGCCCCAGCATTTT. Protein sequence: CASSQTSGQPQHF.

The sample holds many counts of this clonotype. The CDR3 region is CSARQGRHTEAFF. DNA for the CDR3: TGCAGCGCTAGACAGGGGAGGCACACTGAAGCTTTCTTT. The chain links TRBV29-1 to TRBJ1-1; 8 bases agree with TRBD1. Trimming took 7 bases from V and 3 from J; bases not matched to a gene: 7. Germline loops: CDR1 SQVTM, CDR2 ANQGSEA. The CDR3 has 13 residues.

In DNA form, the CDR3 reads TGTGCCAGCAGCTTAGTTGTTGGAAGCTCCTACAATGAGCAGTTCTTC. Protein: CASSLVVGSSYNEQFF. This rearrangement joins TRBV11-3 to TRBJ2-1; D ambiguous. Germline V CDR1 and CDR2: SGHNT, YENEEA. V lost 1 base and J 0 bases, leaving 10 bases between the germline ends. The length of the CDR3 is 16 residues.

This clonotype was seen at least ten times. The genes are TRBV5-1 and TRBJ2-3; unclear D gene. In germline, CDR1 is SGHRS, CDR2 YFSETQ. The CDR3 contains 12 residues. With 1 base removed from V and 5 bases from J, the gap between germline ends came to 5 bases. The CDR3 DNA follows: TGCGCCAGCAGCTTGTTGGAAGATACGCAGTATTTT. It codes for CASSLLEDTQYF.

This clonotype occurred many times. CDR3 sequence reads: CASRFNPGGYGYTF. The DNA for the CDR3 is TGTGCCAGCAGGTTCAACCCAGGGGGCTATGGCTACACCTTC. The J gene is TRBJ1-2, the V gene TRBV12-3 or TRBV12-4; 7 bases are shared with TRBD1. The V gene end was trimmed by 6 bases and the J gene end by 4 bases; junction bases not matched to a gene: 8. The CDR3 runs 14 residues.

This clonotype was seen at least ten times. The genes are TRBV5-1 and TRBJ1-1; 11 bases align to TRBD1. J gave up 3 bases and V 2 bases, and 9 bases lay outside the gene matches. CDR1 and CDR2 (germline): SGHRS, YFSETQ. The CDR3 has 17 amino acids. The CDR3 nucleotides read TGCGCCAGCAGCTTTTCCGGGACAGGGGGGGCGGACACTGAAGCTTTCTTT. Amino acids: CASSFSGTGGADTEAFF.

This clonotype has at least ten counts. DNA for the CDR3: TGTGCCAGCAGTCTCGTGGTGGACACTGAAGCTTTCTTT. Amino acids: CASSLVVDTEAFF. The V and J genes are TRBV27 and TRBJ1-1; no definite D call. Trimming took 5 bases from V and 3 from J, leaving 10 bases between them. The CDR3 covers 13 residues. CDR1 MNHEY and CDR2 SMNVEV come from the germline V gene (reference sequence).

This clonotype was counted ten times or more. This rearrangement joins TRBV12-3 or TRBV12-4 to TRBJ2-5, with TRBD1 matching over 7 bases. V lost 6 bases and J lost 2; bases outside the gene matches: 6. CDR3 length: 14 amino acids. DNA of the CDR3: TGTGCCAGCAGAATGGGACAGTCGCAAGAGACCCAGTACTTC. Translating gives CASRMGQSQETQYF.

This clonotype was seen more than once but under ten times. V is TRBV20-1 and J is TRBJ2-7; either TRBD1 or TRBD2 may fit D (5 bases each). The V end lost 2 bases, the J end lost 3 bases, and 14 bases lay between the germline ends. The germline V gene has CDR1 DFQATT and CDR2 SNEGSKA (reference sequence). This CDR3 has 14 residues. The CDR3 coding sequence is TGCAGTGCTAGACTAGGGGCAGGGAGCTACGAGCAGTACTTC. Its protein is CSARLGAGSYEQYF.

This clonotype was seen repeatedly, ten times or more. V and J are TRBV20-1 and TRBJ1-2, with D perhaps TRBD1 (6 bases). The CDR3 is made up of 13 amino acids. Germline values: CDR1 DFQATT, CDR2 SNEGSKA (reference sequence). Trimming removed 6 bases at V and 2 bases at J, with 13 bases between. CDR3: CSALEGVNYGYTF. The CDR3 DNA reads TGCAGTGCCTTAGAGGGGGTAAACTATGGCTACACCTTC.

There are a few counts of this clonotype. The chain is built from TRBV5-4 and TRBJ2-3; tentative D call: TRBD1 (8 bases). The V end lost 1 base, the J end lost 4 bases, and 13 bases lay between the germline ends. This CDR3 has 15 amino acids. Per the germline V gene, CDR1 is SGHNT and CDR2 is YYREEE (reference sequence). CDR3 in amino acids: CASSLYRGGADTQYF. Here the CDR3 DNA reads TGTGCCAGCAGCTTGTACAGGGGGGGGGCAGATACGCAGTATTTT.

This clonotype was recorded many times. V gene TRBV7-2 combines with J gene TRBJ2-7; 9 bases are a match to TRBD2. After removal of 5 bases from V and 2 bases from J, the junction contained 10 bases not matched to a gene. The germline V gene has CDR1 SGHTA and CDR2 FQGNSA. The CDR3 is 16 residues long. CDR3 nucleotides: TGTGCCAGCAGCCTCCAGGGACTAGCTACCCCCTACGAGCAGTACTTC. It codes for CASSLQGLATPYEQYF.

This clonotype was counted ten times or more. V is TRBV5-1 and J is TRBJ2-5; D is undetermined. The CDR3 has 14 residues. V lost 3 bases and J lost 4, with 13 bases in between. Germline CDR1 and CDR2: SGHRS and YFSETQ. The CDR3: CASSSSAPTETQYF. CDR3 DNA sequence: TGCGCCAGCAGCTCATCCGCCCCCACAGAGACCCAGTACTTC.

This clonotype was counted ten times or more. CDR3 DNA: TGCAGCGTTGTGGAACTGGGCTCCTACAATGAGCAGTTCTTC. This translates into CSVVELGSYNEQFF. The V call is TRBV29-1, the J call TRBJ2-1; D is uncertain. Trimming removed 4 bases at V and 0 bases at J, with 10 bases between. The CDR3 is 14 residues long. Looked up from germline, CDR1 is SQVTM and CDR2 is ANQGSEA.